This entry lists 28 T cell receptor beta chains sequenced from one sample in a study of T-cell reconstitution after alpha-beta-depleted transplantation in children. Unique molecular identifiers were built into the TCRbeta library. From the PCR reads, TCRdb called clonotypes with MiXCR, one entry per CDR3 protein. This table holds some 500,000 distinct CDR3 sequences, around 19% found once. The sample consisted of PBMCs from the stem cell graft donor, taken from the stem cell graft. These receptors all stem from a human donor who donated a stem cell graft to a child with acute lymphoblastic leukemia.

CDR3 DNA sequence: TGCATCGACGAGCCGCAGGGGGCCGGGGAGACCCAGTACTTC. Translation: CIDEPQGAGETQYF. The V gene is TRBV29-1, the J gene TRBJ2-5; TRBD1 matches 8 bases. The CDR3 covers 14 residues. CDR1 is SQVTM, CDR2 ANQGSEA, per germline.

The V call is TRBV7-6, the J call TRBJ2-3; 10 bases are a match to TRBD1. CDR1 is SGHVS, CDR2 FNYEAQ, per germline. The CDR3 loop spans 16 amino acids. With 3 bases clipped from V and 1 base from J, the junction kept 4 bases outside the gene matches. This CDR3 reads CASSLTGQGGTDTQYF. CDR3 DNA: TGTGCCAGCAGCTTGACCGGACAGGGGGGCACAGATACGCAGTATTTT.

This clonotype showed up just a few times. The V call is TRBV29-1, the J call TRBJ2-6; D gene uncertain. The V and J ends lost 6 bases and 0 bases respectively, with 9 bases between them. The CDR3 has 14 residues. CDR1 SQVTM and CDR2 ANQGSEA come from the germline V gene. Here the CDR3 DNA reads TGCAGCGTCGGTCAGCACTCTGGGGCCAACGTCCTGACTTTC. This encodes CSVGQHSGANVLTF.

This clonotype occurred a few times. V usage is TRBV20-1 and J usage is TRBJ2-1, with a tentative D call TRBD2 (6 bases). V dropped 0 bases and J dropped 6 bases, with 18 bases sitting between them. The CDR3 is 16 amino acids. Germline CDR1 and CDR2: DFQATT and SNEGSKA (reference sequence). This chain's CDR3 is CSAREVDPGRGNEQFF. CDR3 sequence (DNA): TGCAGTGCTAGAGAGGTGGACCCCGGGAGAGGCAATGAGCAGTTCTTC.

The chain carries TRBV11-2 and TRBJ2-1; 11 positions match TRBD2. The trim removed 0 bases at V and 6 bases at J, leaving 7 bases unmatched. This CDR3 region has 17 residues. Germline lookup yields CDR1 SGHAT and CDR2 FQNNGV. CDR3 sequence (DNA): TGTGCCAGCAGCTTAGATCTAGCGGGAGGCCTAGGCAATGAGCAGTTCTTC. Protein: CASSLDLAGGLGNEQFF.

This chain joins TRBV20-1 and TRBJ2-6, with a possible D match to TRBD2 (7 bases). Trimming shortened V by 5 bases and J by 0 bases, and 14 bases separated the two germline ends. The CDR3 runs to 16 residues. The germline V gene encodes CDR1 DFQATT and CDR2 SNEGSKA (reference sequence). CDR3 in amino acids: CSAGGGGASGANVLTF. In DNA, the CDR3 is TGCAGTGCTGGGGGAGGGGGAGCCTCTGGGGCCAACGTCCTGACTTTC.

A few counts support this clonotype. The gene calls are TRBV19 and TRBJ2-1; 9 positions match TRBD2. Germline CDR1 reads LNHDA; CDR2 reads SQIVND (reference sequence). The J segment lost 6 bases and the V segment lost 4 bases, leaving 7 bases of the junction unmatched. CDR3 length equals 15 residues. As DNA, the CDR3 is TGTGCCAGTAGTAAATCGGGACTAGCATTCAATGAGCAGTTCTTC. Its translation is CASSKSGLAFNEQFF.

This clonotype was found once. Here the CDR3 DNA reads TGCAGTGCGGTAGGGACCCCTGGCACCTACGAGCAGTACTTC. Its protein product is CSAVGTPGTYEQYF. The chain uses TRBV20-1 and TRBJ2-7, with D perhaps TRBD1 or TRBD2 (5 bases each). Germline V gene data show CDR1 as DFQATT and CDR2 as SNEGSKA (reference sequence). V lost 6 bases, J lost 2 bases, and 17 bases lay in between. This CDR3 has 14 amino acids.

The J gene is TRBJ2-7, the V gene TRBV3-1; 11 nucleotides agree with TRBD2. The CDR3 is made up of 15 amino acids. Germline V lookup: CDR1 LGHDT, CDR2 YNNKEL (reference sequence). V gave up 3 bases and J gave up 4 bases; unmatched junction bases: 5. The chain's CDR3 is CASSHLTSGSYEQYF. Here the CDR3 DNA reads TGTGCCAGCAGCCACTTAACTAGCGGGAGTTACGAGCAGTACTTC.

There are a few counts of this clonotype. The chain couples TRBV13 to TRBJ2-2; 7 nucleotides line up with TRBD1. The CDR3 loop spans 15 amino acids. In germline, CDR1 is PRHDT, CDR2 FYEKMQ (reference sequence). Trimming took 5 bases from V and 7 from J; bases not matched to a gene: 10. Written as DNA, the CDR3 is TGTGCCAGCAGCGTGAGGGGGCAGGGGATCGGGGAGCTGTTTTTT. Translation gives CASSVRGQGIGELFF. Looking up the rest from reference TRBV13 and TRBJ2-2 gives the full variable domain: AAGVIQSPRHLIKEKRETATLKCYPIPRHDTVYWYQQGPGQDPQFLISFYEKMQSDKGSIPDRFSAQQFSDYHSELNMSSLELGDSALYFCASSVRGQGIGELFFGEGSRLTVL.

This clonotype was observed a handful of times. This chain links TRBV3-1 with TRBJ2-3, with 7 nucleotides matching TRBD2. Losses at the gene ends were 8 bases for V and 3 bases for J; bases not matched to a gene: 8. Germline CDR1 reads LGHDT; CDR2 reads YNNKEL (reference sequence). The CDR3 is 14 residues long. The DNA for the CDR3 is TGTGCCAGCGGCCGGGACTACGGGACAGATACGCAGTATTTT. It yields the protein CASGRDYGTDTQYF.

The sample holds a few counts of this clonotype. The J gene is TRBJ2-1, the V gene TRBV24-1, with 11 bases identical to TRBD2. This CDR3 has 17 amino acids. The V gene end was trimmed by 4 bases and the J gene end by 4 bases; junction bases not matched to a gene: 8. Germline CDR1 KGHDR, CDR2 SFDVKD. The CDR3 nucleotides are TGTGCCACCAGTGAGACGCGGACTAGCGGGTCATACAATGAGCAGTTCTTC. This sequence encodes CATSETRTSGSYNEQFF.

V usage is TRBV29-1 and J usage is TRBJ2-7; D call uncertain. Germline CDR1 SQVTM, CDR2 ANQGSEA. The CDR3 totals 13 residues. Trimming took 3 bases from V and 0 from J, leaving 9 bases between them. The CDR3 loop reads CSVDGGLSYEQYF. Written as DNA, the CDR3 is TGCAGCGTTGACGGCGGCCTCTCCTACGAGCAGTACTTC.

The table lists this clonotype with a few counts. V and J are TRBV7-9 and TRBJ2-1, with 8 bases that match TRBD2. The CDR3 loop spans 15 amino acids. The V gene end was trimmed by 3 bases and the J gene end by 2 bases; junction bases not matched to a gene: 3. The germline gives CDR1 SEHNR, CDR2 FQNEAQ (reference sequence). The CDR3 DNA is TGTGCCAGCAGCTTTAGCGGGAATACCTACAATGAGCAGTTCTTC. It is translated as CASSFSGNTYNEQFF.

This chain joins TRBV6-1 and TRBJ1-4, with TRBD1 matching over 10 bases. Germline trimming cut 5 bases from V and 4 bases from J; bases unmatched to any gene: 7. CDR3 length: 16 residues. Germline V gene data show CDR1 as MNHNS and CDR2 as SASEGT. Here the CDR3 reads CASSPDRGRRNEKLFF. The CDR3 nucleotides read TGTGCCAGCAGTCCGGACAGGGGGAGGCGTAATGAAAAACTGTTTTTT.

This clonotype was detected a few times. This chain links TRBV7-3 with TRBJ2-3, with 7 bases identical to TRBD2. V shed 6 bases, J shed 4 bases, and the junction held 7 bases outside the gene matches. CDR3 length: 14 residues. Germline V gene lookup returns CDR1 SGHTA and CDR2 FQGTGA. The CDR3, as DNA: TGTGCCAGCAGAAGAGGGGAGGGCGCAGATACGCAGTATTTT. Translating gives CASRRGEGADTQYF.

This clonotype was seen more than once but under ten times. The chain recombines TRBV7-8 with TRBJ2-1; a possible D gene is TRBD2 (6 bases). The CDR3 contains 20 residues. Looked up from germline, CDR1 is SGHVS and CDR2 is FQNEAQ. Trimming stripped 4 bases from V and 0 bases from J, with 25 bases between. The CDR3 region has the DNA TGTGCCAGCAGCTCCGCGTGGATAGCGGACCCTCGGAGCTCCTACAATGAGCAGTTCTTC. This translates into CASSSAWIADPRSSYNEQFF.

The CDR3 region is CSAPAPRGRDTQYF. CDR3 nucleotides: TGCAGTGCTCCTGCCCCTCGCGGGAGGGATACGCAGTATTTT. V usage is TRBV20-1 and J usage is TRBJ2-3; the match to TRBD2 covers 8 bases. V gave up 5 bases and J gave up 6 bases; unmatched junction bases: 10. Germline lookup yields CDR1 DFQATT and CDR2 SNEGSKA (reference sequence). The CDR3 totals 14 residues.

V is TRBV12-3 or TRBV12-4 and J is TRBJ1-2; D remains ambiguous. This CDR3 is 16 amino acids long. Trimming took off 0 bases at V and 4 bases at J, with 15 bases between the two ends. CDR3 residues: CASSLARFKEGYGYTF. The CDR3 nucleotides read TGTGCCAGCAGTTTAGCTCGCTTCAAAGAGGGCTATGGCTACACCTTC.

This clonotype was counted only a few times. V is TRBV5-8 and J is TRBJ2-2; D might be TRBD2 (6 bases). Per the germline V gene, CDR1 is SGHTS and CDR2 is YDEGEE. The CDR3 is 16 residues long. With 4 bases removed from V and 0 bases from J, the gap between germline ends came to 13 bases. The CDR3 DNA sequence: TGTGCCAGCAGCGATGGGACTTTAACGAACACCGGGGAGCTGTTTTTT. Translated, it gives CASSDGTLTNTGELFF.

In its sample, this clonotype was seen a few times. The rearrangement links TRBV18 to TRBJ2-5, with D possibly being TRBD1 or TRBD2 (6 bases each). Germline loops: CDR1 KGHSH, CDR2 LQKENI. The length of the CDR3 is 14 residues. V lost 3 bases and J 5 bases, leaving 13 bases between the germline ends. This CDR3 is CASSPTVGGETQYF. The CDR3 DNA is TGTGCCAGCTCACCGACGGTGGGGGGCGAGACCCAGTACTTC.

This clonotype was seen more than once but under ten times. V is TRBV4-2 and J is TRBJ2-7; 7 nucleotides line up with TRBD2. Germline V gene sequence: CDR1 LGHNA, CDR2 YNFKEQ. This CDR3 is built from 16 residues. Trimming removed 6 bases from V and 3 bases from J; junction bases left unmatched: 14. Written as DNA, the CDR3 is TGTGCCAGCAGTTCAGCGAGTTGGCGGGGGAACTACGAGCAGTACTTC. Translated: CASSSASWRGNYEQYF.

This clonotype was detected a few times. V usage is TRBV3-1 and J usage is TRBJ2-3; D tentatively reads TRBD1 or TRBD2 (5 bases each). Trimming pared 0 bases from V and 1 base from J, leaving 8 bases between. The germline gives CDR1 LGHDT, CDR2 YNNKEL (reference sequence). The CDR3 has 15 residues. The CDR3 DNA reads TGTGCCAGCAGCCAAGATCTGGGGGGCACAGATACGCAGTATTTT. Translation: CASSQDLGGTDTQYF.

This clonotype came up a few times. The chain recombines TRBV2 with TRBJ2-2; 8 nucleotides match TRBD1. Germline CDR1 and CDR2: SNHLY and FYNNEI. The ends lost 6 bases at V and 4 bases at J; junction bases unmatched: 4. The CDR3 consists of 14 residues. CDR3 region: CASRDRESTGELFF. The CDR3 coding sequence is TGTGCCAGCAGGGACAGGGAGAGCACCGGGGAGCTGTTTTTT.

The genes are TRBV20-1 and TRBJ2-2, with TRBD2 matching 7 bases. The germline gives CDR1 DFQATT, CDR2 SNEGSKA (reference sequence). V shed 3 bases and J 4 bases; nucleotides not matched to a gene: 8. CDR3 length: 15 amino acids. CDR3 DNA sequence: TGCAGTGCTAGGAATGGCGGGAGCACCACCGGGGAGCTGTTTTTT. Translated: CSARNGGSTTGELFF.

The sample holds a few counts of this clonotype. The chain links TRBV25-1 to TRBJ2-2; TRBD2 aligns across 8 bases. Germline-derived CDR1 and CDR2 are MGHDK and SYGVNS. Losses at the gene ends were 1 base for V and 7 bases for J; bases not matched to a gene: 8. This CDR3 is built from 16 residues. CDR3 in amino acids: CASSELAGSAGGELFF. The CDR3 bases are TGTGCCAGCAGTGAATTAGCGGGGTCTGCGGGCGGGGAGCTGTTTTTT.

The V call is TRBV19, the J call TRBJ2-1; the D gene is possibly TRBD2 (5 bases). Germline-derived CDR1 and CDR2 are LNHDA and SQIVND (reference sequence). The CDR3 extends over 18 amino acids. V gave up 0 bases and J gave up 5 bases, with 20 bases separating them. The CDR3, as DNA: TGTGCCAGTAGTATAGACCTGTCCGGGAAACTTTACGACAATGAGCAGTTCTTC. It yields the protein CASSIDLSGKLYDNEQFF.

This clonotype has a count of ten or more. This rearrangement joins TRBV12-3 or TRBV12-4 to TRBJ2-3; D remains ambiguous. CDR3 length: 14 residues. Deletions cut 6 bases from V and 0 bases from J, with 10 bases between. CDR3 in amino acids: CASSLAASTDTQYF. Here the CDR3 DNA reads TGTGCCAGCAGCCTCGCTGCTAGCACAGATACGCAGTATTTT.